This entry concerns a single TCR beta chain. This sample was included in a study of shared T cell receptors in the human thymus. Here immunoSEQ multiplex PCR was the method, and the copy in TCRdb shows in-frame clones only, minus some. The sample holds about 380,000 clones; about 95% are singletons and the top ten take approximately 0.02%. Germline V lookup: CDR1 SGHDN, CDR2 FVKESK. Trimming left V 0 bases short and J 3 bases short, with 11 bases between. The CDR3 totals 15 residues. Sequencing input: thymocytes. The TCR originated in a human donor. This sequence joins TRBV14 and TRBJ1-1; possible D gene TRBD1, 5 bases. This CDR3 reads CASSQEVGEDTEAFF. The CDR3 DNA reads TGTGCCAGCAGCCAAGAGGTGGGGGAGGACACTGAAGCTTTCTTT.